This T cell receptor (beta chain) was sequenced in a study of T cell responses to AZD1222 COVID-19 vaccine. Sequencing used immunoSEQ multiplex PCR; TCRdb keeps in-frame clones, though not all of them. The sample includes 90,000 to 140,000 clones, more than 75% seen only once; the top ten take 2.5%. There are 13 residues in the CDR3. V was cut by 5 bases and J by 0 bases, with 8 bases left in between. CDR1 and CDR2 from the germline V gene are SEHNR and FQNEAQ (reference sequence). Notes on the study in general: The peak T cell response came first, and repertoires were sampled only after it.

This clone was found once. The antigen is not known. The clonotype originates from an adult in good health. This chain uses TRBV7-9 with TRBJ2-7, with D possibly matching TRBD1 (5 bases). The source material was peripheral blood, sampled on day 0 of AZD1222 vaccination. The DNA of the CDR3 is TGTGCCAGCAGCCCCGGACACTCCTACGAGCAGTACTTC. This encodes CASSPGHSYEQYF.